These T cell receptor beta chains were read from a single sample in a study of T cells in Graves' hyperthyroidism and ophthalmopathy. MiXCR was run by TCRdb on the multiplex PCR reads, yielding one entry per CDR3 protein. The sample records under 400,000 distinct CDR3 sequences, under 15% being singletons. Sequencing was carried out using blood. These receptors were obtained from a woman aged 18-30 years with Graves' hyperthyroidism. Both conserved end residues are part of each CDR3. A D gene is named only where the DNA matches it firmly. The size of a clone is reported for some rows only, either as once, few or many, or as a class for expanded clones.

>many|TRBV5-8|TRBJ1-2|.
CASSLAQNYGYTF
TGTGCCAGCAGCTTGGCCCAGAACTATGGCTACACCTTC
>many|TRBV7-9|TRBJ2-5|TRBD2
CASRQPARGPAGVAETQYF
TGTGCCAGCAGACAACCCGCCCGCGGCCCAGCGGGAGTGGCAGAGACCCAGTACTTC
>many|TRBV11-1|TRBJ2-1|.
CASSPRWGDNEQFF
TGTGCCAGCAGCCCCCGCTGGGGGGACAATGAGCAGTTCTTC
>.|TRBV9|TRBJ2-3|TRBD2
CASSPGLAGVVDTQYF
TGTGCCAGCAGCCCAGGACTAGCGGGAGTGGTAGATACGCAGTATTTT
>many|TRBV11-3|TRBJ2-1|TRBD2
CASSSVGGGIWNEQFF
TGTGCCAGCAGCTCCGTGGGGGGGGGGATTTGGAATGAGCAGTTCTTC
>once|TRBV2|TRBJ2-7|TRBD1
CASSGRDREWSEQYF
TGTGCCAGCAGTGGCCGGGACAGGGAGTGGAGCGAGCAGTACTTC
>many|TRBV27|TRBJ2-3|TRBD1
CASSRLPGGASSDTQYF
TGTGCCAGCAGCCGCCTCCCAGGGGGCGCTTCGTCAGATACGCAGTATTTT
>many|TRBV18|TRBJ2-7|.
CASSPGAGPYEQYF
TGTGCCAGCTCACCCGGTGCAGGGCCCTACGAGCAGTACTTC
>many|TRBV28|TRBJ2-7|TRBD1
CASSSTGEHEQYF
TGTGCCAGCAGTTCGACAGGGGAGCACGAGCAGTACTTC
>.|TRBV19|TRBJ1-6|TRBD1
CASSIGQAGNSPLRF
TGTGCCAGTAGTATCGGACAGGCGGGGAATTCACCCCTCCGCTTT
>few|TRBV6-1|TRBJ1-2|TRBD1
CASSDWTGEGYTF
TGTGCCAGCAGTGATTGGACAGGGGAAGGCTACACCTTC
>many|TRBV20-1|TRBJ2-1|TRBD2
CSARATSGTTNEQFF
TGCAGTGCTAGAGCCACTAGCGGGACTACCAATGAGCAGTTCTTC
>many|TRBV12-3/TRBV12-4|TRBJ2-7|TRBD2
CASSPRSSGVRYEQYF
TGTGCCAGCAGCCCCCGAAGTAGCGGGGTACGTTACGAGCAGTACTTC
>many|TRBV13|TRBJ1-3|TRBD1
CASSWDRVSSGNTIYF
TGTGCCAGCAGCTGGGACAGGGTGAGCTCTGGAAACACCATATATTTT